The subject of this entry is one T cell receptor (beta chain). This clone appeared a few times. This clone's antigen is unknown. No clone much larger than this one lies a single base away; base qualities are absent. The library was made by the immunoSEQ multiplex PCR assay. For the multiplex PCR, a mixture combining 60 forward primers for TCR Vbeta segments and 13 reverse primers for TCR Jbeta segments was used. The CDR3 region of rearranged TCR beta genes was amplified from genomic DNA with a multiplex PCR assay. On the Illumina HiSeq System, the amplified TCR beta libraries were sequenced as 87-base-pair reads. In the paper's pipeline: Across the 600 to 700 repertoires, a later analysis counted tens of millions of unique TCR beta chains, about 10 million of which were shared by at least two donors. To remove PCR and sequencing errors, raw reads were error-corrected and collapsed into unique sequences using a nearest-neighbor algorithm that merged closely related sequences. Alignment of CDR3 sequences to IMGT reference sequences was used to assign V, D and J gene segments. For a sequence to be retained, a match of at least six nucleotides to both a V gene segment and a J gene segment was required. A rearrangement counted as productive if the CDR3 had no stop codons and remained in frame with V and J, and every other rearrangement counted as non-productive. Following IMGT convention, CDR3 was defined as the stretch from the second conserved V-encoded cysteine up to the conserved J-encoded phenylalanine. Sequences without an unambiguous match to a single V gene segment were excluded from the earlier analysis of about 600 of the donors. In an earlier analysis of approximately 590 of the donors, a V segment was called functional when productive rearrangements were above 56.7%, and segregating when the standard deviation between donors exceeded 5%. A statistical classification framework was built to diagnose cytomegalovirus status from the catalog of TCR beta chain sequences. In a later analysis, TCR nucleotide sequences were compared against IMGT/GENE-DB human TR gene sequences so that V and J genes could be assigned. In a later analysis, CDR3 sequences and most-parsimonious VDJ recombination scenarios were assigned using the TCRdist pipeline. A later analysis defined each TCR beta chain by its CDR3 amino acid sequence plus V-gene family, and excluded reads lacking a unique V-gene family. A later analysis removed 550 to 650 highly shared, low-generation-probability nucleotide sequences to deal with suspected cross-contamination and a sequencing artifact. In a later analysis, a clonal expansion index was calculated for each public chain from normalized within-repertoire ranks of inferred template counts. Generation probabilities in a later analysis came from a VDJ recombination model fitted to out-of-frame rearrangements, and those results were checked against IGoR. In a later analysis, hypergeometric tests were used to score TCR-TCR, TCR-HLA and TCR-CMV co-occurrence, with a repertoire-size bias correction applied to TCR pairs. False discovery rates were estimated in a later analysis by permuting HLA or CMV assignments 20 times. In a later analysis, co-occurring TCRs were grouped using DBSCAN, with TCRdist sequence similarity added in when clustering inside HLA-allele-positive subsets. Co-occurrence clustering excluded repertoires with fewer than 30,000 or more than 120,000 public chains, plus five with anomalous nucleotide sharing. Drawn from immuneACCESS, this table holds only the in-frame rearrangements with V and J called that TCRdb kept. Clones are partly lost; checked studies trace under half to an unresolved V gene and leave the rest unexplained. V and J calls and clone size come straight from that table; D and trimming were deduced from the DNA. The table for this sample lists 110,000 to 150,000 clones; more than 70% of them were counted only once. The ten biggest clones cover about 3.5% of the sample.

The cohort comprised some 730 healthy bone marrow donors. All cohort members were sampled while nominally healthy, although unrecorded immune exposures were likely present. The donor tested CMV seronegative and was one of the 352 seronegative cohort members. A peripheral blood sample was provided by each donor, and peripheral blood mononuclear cells were used for TCR beta sequencing. Genomic DNA was extracted from the blood cell samples with the Qiagen DNeasy Blood Extraction Kit. This record comes from a study of cytomegalovirus exposure and HLA in healthy donors (dated by TCRdb to the late 2010s). For the study in its entirety: In an earlier analysis of roughly 500 of the donors, approximately 260 Gb of sequence data and about 110 million unique TCR beta sequences from roughly 190 million T cells were reported. An early release that covered roughly 600 HLA-typed donors contained 300 to 350 gigabases of sequencing data and about 93 million unique TCR sequences. The genetic ancestry cluster associated with self-reported Caucasian donors included over 80% of the 398 genotyped donors. The study aimed to test whether cataloging public T cell receptors could reveal signatures of past pathogen exposure. The study profiled the T cell repertoires of around 700 subjects by immunosequencing and related them to cytomegalovirus serostatus. Along with the approximately 700-subject first cohort, a separate validation cohort of over a hundred different subjects was used. The study combined high-throughput TCR immunosequencing, statistical association of individual TCRs with disease status, and machine learning to predict cytomegalovirus infection status. A later analysis re-examined previously published TCR beta repertoires from roughly 720 donors and added high-resolution HLA genotyping to investigate patterns of TCR occurrence. The later analysis used no new phenotypic data to find candidate immune exposures, relying instead on TCR beta sequences and their occurrence across donors. To decide whether each TCR beta V gene segment behaved as functional or pseudogenic, an earlier analysis of some 600 of the donors relied on high-throughput TCR beta sequencing. Donor age, sex, ethnicity and CMV serostatus were compiled alongside the repertoire data. A later genetic analysis used genome-wide SNP genotypes for about three fifths of the 666 donors, treating that subset as a discovery cohort. Every discovery cohort repertoire had been produced on one sequencing platform. Both class I and class II loci were covered by HLA typing, at four-digit resolution. The number of donors typed differed by locus, with roughly 620-630 for A, B, C, DRB1 and DQB1, around 520 for DQA1, 606 for DPA1, and approximately 470 for DPB1. A few DR-DQ haplotypes were treated as single units for association and clustering because of strong linkage in the cohort. Among about 400 genotyped donors of the cohort, an average of around 240,000 unique TCR beta nucleotide sequences was sequenced per donor, of which about 19% were non-productive. Overall results and qualifications from the work: The authors suggested that the approach could potentially be extended to other disease states and immunological phenotypes. A total of fewer than 200 TCR beta chains were listed by the study as associated with cytomegalovirus. V-gene and J-gene trimming of TCR beta chains was associated with a missense DCLRE1C variant in a later genetic analysis, and the association was replicated in an independent cohort. Because counts were too low, roughly 16 rarely observed V segments, including chromosome 9 orphons, were left out of the earlier analysis of some 600 of the donors. Most TCR sequences were seen in very few donors, while some public TCRs were found in many individuals. A later analysis associated around 16,000 TCR beta sequences with specific HLA alleles at a false discovery rate of 0.05. The classifier was reported to diagnose cytomegalovirus status with high specificity and sensitivity in both the original cohort and the validation cohort. A later analysis reported that several top co-occurrence clusters appeared linked to parvovirus B19, influenza, CMV and Epstein-Barr virus. A further reported finding was that TCR beta sequences accurately predicted the HLA-A and HLA-B alleles for most subjects in the first cohort. A later genetic analysis reported fewer N-insertions in productive TCRs among donors in an Asian-associated ancestry cluster than the roughly 670-donor mean. CMV serostatus was the only immune exposure information available for the cohort. Sequencing depth was assumed to be roughly uniform across donors in the presence/absence analyses, though that assumption may not hold. HLA typing was unavailable for some donors at each locus, so association tests used only the typed subset. In an earlier analysis of over 550 of the donors, most TCR beta V segments were observed in productive rearrangements about 87% or about 30% of the time, broadly matching IMGT annotations. When HLA alleles, especially DR and DQ, strongly co-occurred, TCR associations were difficult to assign to individual alleles. Correlated functional status among segregating V segments might reflect linkage disequilibrium, but an unknown experimental factor could not be ruled out. In a later analysis, HLA-associated TCR beta chains were found to be more clonally expanded and to have lower generation probabilities than equally common non-associated chains. According to a later analysis, most CMV-associated TCR beta chains appeared to be HLA-restricted, and the HLA associations seemed to be driven largely by CMV exposure. In a later analysis, TCR association rates were found to vary across HLA loci, with the most associated TCRs seen for DRB1 alleles and the fewest for HLA-C alleles. The cohort was sequenced for TCR beta chains only, and without alpha or paired-chain data the features that could be detected were limited. The sequencing pipeline was judged likely to have produced a cluster of highly shared sequence variants as a technical artifact. In vitro tests confirmed that a few of the cytomegalovirus-associated TCR beta chains recognize cytomegalovirus antigens.

This clonotype was sampled from a man between 40 and 49 years old in good health and CMV-seronegative. Sequenced: PBMCs.

The nucleotides read TGTGCCATCAGTGCCCAGACAGGGGCCGCCTACGAGCAGTACTTC. Its protein reads: CAISAQTGAAYEQYF. The V and J segments used are TRBV10-3 and TRBJ2-7, and 8 bases in between align with TRBD1. Counted from cysteine to phenylalanine, this CDR3 has 15 amino acids. The sequence is cut down to CDR3 DNA, 45 bases in frame from base 1. From the germline V gene, CDR1 is ENHRY and CDR2 is SYGVKD. V lost 4 bases and J lost 2 bases, and the count of bases not matched to a germline gene is 7.